Listed here are 21 T cell receptor beta chains from one sample, sequenced in a study of blood T cell repertoires in COVID-19. Measured with immunoSEQ multiplex PCR; TCRdb has only the in-frame clones, and not every one. This table holds roughly 200,000 clones, about 87% found once. What was sequenced was peripheral blood. These receptors all stem from a man in his 60s with acute or convalescent COVID-19.

The genes are TRBV19 and TRBJ2-1; 10 positions agree with TRBD2. With 6 bases clipped from V and 9 bases from J, the junction kept 8 bases outside the gene matches. CDR3 size: 14 residues. Germline V gene lookup returns CDR1 LNHDA and CDR2 SQIVND (reference sequence). This chain's CDR3 is CASRVAGGGGEQFF. In nucleotides, the CDR3 is TGTGCCAGTAGGGTAGCGGGGGGCGGAGGTGAGCAGTTCTTC.

This chain links TRBV7-9 with TRBJ2-5, with 8 bases fitting TRBD1. The CDR3 consists of 17 residues. Germline V gene sequence: CDR1 SEHNR, CDR2 FQNEAQ (reference sequence). V was clipped by 5 bases and J by 2 bases; unmatched bases: 13. Written as DNA, the CDR3 is TGTGCCAGCAGCAGAGGACAGGGCGGTCAACGACAAGAGACCCAGTACTTC. Translated, it gives CASSRGQGGQRQETQYF.

This clone was observed a few times. The genes are TRBV5-1 and TRBJ1-2; 10 bases match TRBD1. Germline CDR1 is SGHRS and CDR2 is YFSETQ. Trimming cost V 5 bases and J 5 bases; bases outside gene matches: 9. The CDR3 is 15 amino acids. DNA of the CDR3: TGCGCCAGCAGTTATAGACAGGGGGCGGGATATGGCTACACCTTC. Its translation: CASSYRQGAGYGYTF.

The chain couples TRBV9 to TRBJ2-3; D perhaps matches TRBD2 (7 bases). V lost 4 bases to trimming and J lost 1 base, with 19 bases between them. The CDR3 covers 17 residues. The germline V gene encodes CDR1 SGDLS and CDR2 YYNGEE. In DNA, the CDR3 is TGTGCCAGCAGCAGCGTGACCCGGGGGGCTGGCACAGATACGCAGTATTTT. The encoded protein is CASSSVTRGAGTDTQYF.

This clone was seen only once. The chain employs TRBV7-2 and TRBJ1-2; D is ambiguous. The CDR3 covers 11 residues. V lost 10 bases, J lost 4 bases, and 10 bases lay in between. CDR1 SGHTA and CDR2 FQGNSA come from the germline V gene. CDR3 sequence (DNA): TGTGCCACTAACTCGTTCTATGGCTACACCTTC. Protein: CATNSFYGYTF.

The V and J genes are TRBV5-4 and TRBJ2-5; 10 bases agree with TRBD2. The CDR3 contains 16 residues. Germline CDR1 reads SGHNT; CDR2 reads YYREEE (reference sequence). J gave up 5 bases and V 4 bases, and 11 bases lay outside the gene matches. The CDR3 nucleotides are TGTGCCAGCAGCCCAGCGGGGGGGCCTCTGGGGGAGACCCAGTACTTC. It is translated as CASSPAGGPLGETQYF.

This sequence joins TRBV27 and TRBJ1-4; TRBD1 matches 7 bases. This CDR3 spans 16 amino acids. The trim removed 6 bases at V and 6 bases at J, leaving 13 bases unmatched. CDR1 and CDR2 from the germline V gene are MNHEY and SMNVEV (reference sequence). This chain's CDR3 is CASRSLIGQGDEKLFF. The CDR3 DNA reads TGTGCCAGCAGGTCGTTAATTGGTCAGGGGGATGAAAAACTGTTTTTT.

This clone was detected a few times. Distinct nucleotide sequences in the sample also encode this CDR3. The chain employs TRBV10-2 and TRBJ2-7, with 9 bases fitting TRBD2. The CDR3 consists of 13 residues. Germline CDR1 reads WSHSY; CDR2 reads SAAADI. After removal of 4 bases from V and 3 bases from J, the junction contained 1 base not matched to a gene. The CDR3 coding sequence is TGCGCCAGCAGTGTGCGGGGGGGCTACGAGCAGTACTTC. The encoded protein is CASSVRGGYEQYF.

This clone is a singleton in its sample. This chain links TRBV6-5 with TRBJ2-5; D may be TRBD2 (6 bases). V was cut by 9 bases and J by 5 bases, with 13 bases left in between. The CDR3 consists of 12 residues. Germline V gene lookup returns CDR1 MNHEY and CDR2 SVGAGI. As DNA, the CDR3 is TGTGCCAGTGGGGGGAGACGGGAGACCCAGTACTTC. It specifies CASGGRRETQYF.

This clone has just one count. The chain uses TRBV6-5 and TRBJ1-2, with unresolved D. This CDR3 contains 11 residues. With 5 bases removed from V and 7 bases from J, the gap between germline ends came to 8 bases. The germline gives CDR1 MNHEY, CDR2 SVGAGI. The DNA of the CDR3 is TGTGCCAGCAGTCTGGGAGGTGGCTACACCTTC. It yields the protein CASSLGGGYTF.

The rearrangement joins TRBV5-1 to TRBJ1-3; TRBD1 might be the D (6 bases). The CDR3 is 14 residues long. Between the trimmed V and J ends, which lost 2 bases and 3 bases, there was a span of 9 bases. Per germline, CDR1 SGHRS and CDR2 YFSETQ. Here the CDR3 reads CASSFTGYGNTIYF. In DNA, the CDR3 is TGCGCCAGCAGCTTCACAGGGTATGGAAACACCATATATTTT.

This chain uses TRBV5-1 with TRBJ1-2, with 9 bases that match TRBD1. Germline V lookup: CDR1 SGHRS, CDR2 YFSETQ. CDR3 length equals 13 residues. With 4 bases clipped from V and 7 bases from J, the junction kept 5 bases outside the gene matches. The CDR3 protein is CASSNRGLGGYTF. The CDR3 DNA sequence: TGCGCCAGCAGCAACAGGGGGCTGGGTGGCTACACCTTC.

V usage is TRBV6-5 and J usage is TRBJ2-7; TRBD1 agrees at 7 bases. Germline V gene lookup returns CDR1 MNHEY and CDR2 SVGAGI. V lost 2 bases to trimming and J lost 0 bases; unmatched junction nucleotides: 4. The CDR3 contains 15 residues. The CDR3 sequence is CASSYPGTASYEQYF. The CDR3 bases are TGTGCCAGCAGTTACCCCGGGACAGCCTCCTACGAGCAGTACTTC.

The chain joins TRBV3-1 (or the pseudogene TRBV3-2) to TRBJ1-5; no clear D gene. In germline, CDR1 is LGHDT, CDR2 YNNKEL (reference sequence). The V end lost 4 bases, the J end lost 5 bases, and 9 bases lay between the germline ends. The CDR3 sequence is 13 residues long. The CDR3 region is CASSRNGDQPQHF. CDR3 sequence (DNA): TGTGCCAGCAGCCGCAACGGGGATCAGCCCCAGCATTTT.

The chain carries TRBV18 and TRBJ1-1; tentative D call: TRBD1 (5 bases). Germline V lookup: CDR1 KGHSH, CDR2 LQKENI. Trimming shortened V by 0 bases and J by 4 bases, and 9 bases separated the two germline ends. The CDR3 has 14 residues. Written as DNA, the CDR3 is TGTGCCAGCTCACCACCGGTCCAGGGCACTGAAGCTTTCTTT. Translating it yields CASSPPVQGTEAFF.

This chain joins TRBV5-5 and TRBJ1-1; possibly TRBD1 for D (5 bases). The CDR3 runs 13 residues. Germline V gene data show CDR1 as SGHKS and CDR2 as YYEKEE (reference sequence). Trimming left V 4 bases short and J 1 base short, with 8 bases between. CDR3 in amino acids: CASSADRNTEAFF. The CDR3 coding sequence is TGTGCCAGCAGCGCCGACAGGAACACTGAAGCTTTCTTT. The full variable domain, rest sourced from reference TRBV5-5 and TRBJ1-1, is DAGVTQSPTHLIKTRGQQVTLRCSPISGHKSVSWYQQVLGQGPQFIFQYYEKEERGRGNFPDRFSARQFPNYSSELNVNALLLGDSALYLCASSADRNTEAFFGQGTRLTVV.

This clone was detected only once. This sequence joins TRBV10-1 and TRBJ1-4; D ambiguous. The V gene's germline CDR1 is WNHNN and CDR2 SYGVQD (reference sequence). V lost 5 bases, J lost 11 bases, and 12 bases lay in between. The CDR3 sequence is 12 residues long. The CDR3 nucleotides read TGCGCCAGCAGTACGGGCTCGGGGAAACTGTTTTTT. It codes for CASSTGSGKLFF.

V usage is TRBV20-1 and J usage is TRBJ2-3; D is possibly TRBD1 (7 bases). Trimming took 3 bases from V and 0 from J, leaving 16 bases between them. Germline CDR1 and CDR2: DFQATT and SNEGSKA (reference sequence). The CDR3 contains 16 residues. CDR3 in DNA: TGCAGTGCTAGTCGGCGGGACAGTCAGAGCACAGATACGCAGTATTTT. The encoded protein is CSASRRDSQSTDTQYF.

There are a few counts of this clone. This rearrangement joins TRBV14 to TRBJ1-1; no definite D call. V lost 4 bases, J lost 0 bases, and 6 bases lay in between. The CDR3 is made up of 13 amino acids. Germline CDR1 SGHDN, CDR2 FVKESK. The CDR3 DNA reads TGTGCCAGCAGCCTTTCCATGAACACTGAAGCTTTCTTT. Translation: CASSLSMNTEAFF. The whole variable domain, remainder taken from reference TRBV14 and TRBJ1-1, is EAGVTQFPSHSVIEKGQTVTLRCDPISGHDNLYWYRRVMGKEIKFLLHFVKESKQDESGMPNNRFLAERTGGTYSTLKVQPAELEDSGVYFCASSLSMNTEAFFGQGTRLTVV.

This sequence joins TRBV19 and TRBJ1-2; D is undetermined. CDR1 and CDR2 (germline): LNHDA, SQIVND (reference sequence). The CDR3 loop spans 11 amino acids. V was trimmed by 8 bases and J by 5 bases, leaving 9 bases between them. CDR3 sequence reads: CASGQSYGYTF. CDR3 sequence (DNA): TGTGCCAGTGGGCAGTCTTATGGCTACACCTTC.

The chain couples TRBV29-1 to TRBJ2-7; 11 bases agree with TRBD2. Germline values: CDR1 SQVTM, CDR2 ANQGSEA. With 2 bases clipped from V and 1 base from J, the junction kept 10 bases outside the gene matches. The CDR3 runs to 17 residues. CDR3 sequence: CSVETRGTSGRSYEQYF. The DNA for the CDR3 is TGCAGCGTTGAAACCCGGGGGACTAGCGGCCGATCCTACGAGCAGTACTTC.